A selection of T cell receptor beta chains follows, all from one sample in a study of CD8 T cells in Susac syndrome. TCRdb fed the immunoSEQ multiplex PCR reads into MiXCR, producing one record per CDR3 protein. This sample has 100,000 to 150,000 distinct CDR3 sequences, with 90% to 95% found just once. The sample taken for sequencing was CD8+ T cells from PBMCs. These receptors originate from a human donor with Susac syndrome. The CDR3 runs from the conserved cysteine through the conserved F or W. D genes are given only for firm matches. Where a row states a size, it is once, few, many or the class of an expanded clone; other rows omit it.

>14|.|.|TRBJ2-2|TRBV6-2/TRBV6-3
CASTKSPGTGELFF
TGTGCCAGCACCAAGTCCCCCGGCACCGGGGAGCTGTTTTTT
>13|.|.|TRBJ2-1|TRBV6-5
CASSYVGGDEQFF
TGTGCCAGCAGTTACGTTGGGGGCGATGAGCAGTTCTTC
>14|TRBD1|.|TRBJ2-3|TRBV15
CATSGGQGPDTQYF
TGTGCCACCAGCGGAGGACAGGGCCCAGATACGCAGTATTTT
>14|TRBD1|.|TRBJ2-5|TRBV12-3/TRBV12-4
CASSTWDRQETQYF
TGTGCCAGCAGTACCTGGGACAGACAAGAGACCCAGTACTTC
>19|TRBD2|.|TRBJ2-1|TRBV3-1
CASSQESHTSGGPYNEQFF
TGTGCCAGCAGCCAAGAGTCCCACACTAGCGGGGGACCTTACAATGAGCAGTTCTTC
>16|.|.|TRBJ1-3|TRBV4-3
CASSQDQFDSGNTIYF
TGCGCCAGCAGCCAAGATCAGTTCGACTCTGGAAACACCATATATTTT
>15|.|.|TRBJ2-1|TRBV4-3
CASSQDRPGEDEQFF
TGCGCCAGCAGCCAAGATCGTCCCGGTGAGGATGAGCAGTTCTTC
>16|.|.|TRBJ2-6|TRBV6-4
CASSERMVSGANVLTF
TGTGCCAGCAGTGAGCGTATGGTCTCTGGGGCCAACGTCCTGACTTTC
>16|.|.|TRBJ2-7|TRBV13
CASSLASPAGTYEQYF
TGTGCCAGCAGCTTAGCTTCGCCGGCGGGCACCTACGAGCAGTACTTC
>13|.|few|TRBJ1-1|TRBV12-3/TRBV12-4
CASSLGKNTEAFF
TGTGCCAGCAGTTTAGGGAAGAACACTGAAGCTTTCTTT
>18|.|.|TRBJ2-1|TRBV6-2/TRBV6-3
CASSPMRYAEESYNEQFF
TGTGCCAGCAGCCCCATGAGGTATGCGGAAGAATCCTACAATGAGCAGTTCTTC
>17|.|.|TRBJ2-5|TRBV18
CASSPPPVFDSQETQYF
TGTGCCAGCTCACCACCCCCGGTTTTCGACAGCCAAGAGACCCAGTACTTC
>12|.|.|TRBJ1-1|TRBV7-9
CASSSTTTEAFF
TGTGCCAGCAGCTCTACAACCACTGAAGCTTTCTTT
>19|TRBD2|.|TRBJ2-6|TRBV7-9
CASSLPSGRYSSGANVLTF
TGTGCCAGCAGCTTGCCTAGCGGGAGGTACAGCTCTGGGGCCAACGTCCTGACTTTC
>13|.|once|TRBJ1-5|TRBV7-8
CASSNLANQPQHF
TGTGCCAGCAGCAACCTGGCCAATCAGCCCCAGCATTTT
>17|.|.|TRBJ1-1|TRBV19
CASSIGEMGPGDTEAFF
TGTGCCAGTAGTATAGGGGAAATGGGGCCGGGAGACACTGAAGCTTTCTTT
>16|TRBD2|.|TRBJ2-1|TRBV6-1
CASSPLAGGSYNEQFF
TGTGCCAGCAGCCCCCTAGCGGGAGGGTCCTACAATGAGCAGTTCTTC
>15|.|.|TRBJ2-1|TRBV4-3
CASSHERMGYNEQFF
TGCGCCAGCAGCCACGAACGGATGGGGTACAATGAGCAGTTCTTC
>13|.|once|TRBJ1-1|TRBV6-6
CASAGTRTTEAFF
TGTGCCAGCGCAGGGACCCGAACCACGGAAGCTTTCTTT
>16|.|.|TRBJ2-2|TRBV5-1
CASSTEGKANTGELFF
TGCGCCAGCAGCACTGAGGGTAAAGCGAACACCGGGGAGCTGTTTTTT
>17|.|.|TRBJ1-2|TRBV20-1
CSGLTAERSPYSGGYTF
TGCAGTGGCCTTACAGCGGAGAGATCCCCATATTCGGGGGGCTACACCTTC
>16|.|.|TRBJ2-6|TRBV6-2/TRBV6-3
CASTGGELSGANVLTF
TGTGCCAGCACCGGAGGGGAGCTCTCTGGGGCCAACGTCCTGACTTTC
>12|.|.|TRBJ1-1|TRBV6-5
CASSTGEGKAFF
TGTGCCAGCTCAACCGGCGAAGGCAAAGCTTTCTTT
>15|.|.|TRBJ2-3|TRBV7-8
CASSLIRGPGDTQYF
TGTGCCAGCAGCTTAATCCGCGGTCCAGGAGATACGCAGTATTTT
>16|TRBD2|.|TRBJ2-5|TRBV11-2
CASSPPLAGGGETQYF
TGTGCCAGCAGCCCCCCACTAGCGGGAGGGGGAGAGACCCAGTACTTC
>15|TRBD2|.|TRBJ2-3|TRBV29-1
CSVEGGSFTTDTQYF
TGCAGCGTTGAGGGGGGGTCATTTACTACAGATACGCAGTATTTT
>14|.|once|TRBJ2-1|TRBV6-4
CASSERGDYNEQFF
TGTGCCAGCAGTGAAAGGGGGGACTACAATGAGCAGTTCTTC
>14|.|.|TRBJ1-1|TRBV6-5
CASSYSNPVVGAFF
TGTGCCAGCAGTTACTCGAATCCTGTTGTTGGAGCTTTCTTT
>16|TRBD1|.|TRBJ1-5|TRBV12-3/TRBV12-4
CASSITGGYSNQPQHF
TGTGCCAGCAGTATAACAGGGGGATATAGCAATCAGCCCCAGCATTTT
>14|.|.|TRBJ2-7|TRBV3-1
CASSQGGTSYEQYF
TGTGCCAGCAGCCAGGGTGGGACCTCCTACGAGCAGTACTTC
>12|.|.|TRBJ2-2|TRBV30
CAWRIRGGELFF
TGTGCCTGGAGGATTCGAGGCGGGGAGCTGTTTTTT
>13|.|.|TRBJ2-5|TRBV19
CASRASLQETQYF
TGTGCCAGTAGGGCTAGCCTCCAAGAGACCCAGTACTTC
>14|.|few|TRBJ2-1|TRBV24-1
CATSDLDPPHEQFF
TGTGCCACCAGTGATCTCGACCCGCCCCATGAGCAGTTCTTC
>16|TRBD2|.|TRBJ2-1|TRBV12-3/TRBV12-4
CASSSGLAEGHNEQFF
TGTGCCAGCAGTTCCGGACTAGCGGAGGGCCACAATGAGCAGTTCTTC
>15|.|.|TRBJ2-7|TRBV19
CASSRGANGVREQYF
TGTGCCAGTAGTCGAGGGGCTAACGGCGTACGCGAGCAGTACTTC
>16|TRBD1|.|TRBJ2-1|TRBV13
CASSLGAGGTYNEQFF
TGTGCCAGCAGCTTAGGAGCAGGGGGAACCTACAATGAGCAGTTCTTC
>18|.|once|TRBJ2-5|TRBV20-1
CSATNRQPLLRDQETQYF
TGCAGTGCAACGAACCGACAACCCTTACTGAGGGACCAAGAGACCCAGTACTTC
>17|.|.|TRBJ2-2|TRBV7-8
CASSLDPRGAWTGELFF
TGTGCCAGCAGCTTAGACCCCCGGGGGGCGTGGACCGGGGAGCTGTTTTTT
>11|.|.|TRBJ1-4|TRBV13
CASSLGSKLFF
TGTGCCAGCAGTCTGGGCTCGAAACTGTTTTTT
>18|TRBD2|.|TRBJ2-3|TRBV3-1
CASSRRLAGETSTDTQYF
TGTGCCAGCAGCCGCCGTTTAGCGGGGGAGACTAGCACAGATACGCAGTATTTT
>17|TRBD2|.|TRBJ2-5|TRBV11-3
CASSLDLSGRPQETQYF
TGTGCCAGCAGCTTAGATCTAAGCGGGAGACCTCAAGAGACCCAGTACTTC
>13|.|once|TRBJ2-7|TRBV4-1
CASSAARSYEQYF
TGCGCCAGCAGTGCAGCCCGATCCTACGAGCAGTACTTC
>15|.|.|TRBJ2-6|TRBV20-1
CSARTDGSGANVLTF
TGCAGTGCTAGAACCGACGGCTCTGGGGCCAACGTCCTGACTTTC
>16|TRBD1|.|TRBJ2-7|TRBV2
CASSEASNPNGQGVDF
TGTGCCAGCAGTGAAGCGTCTAACCCTAACGGACAGGGTGTTGACTTC
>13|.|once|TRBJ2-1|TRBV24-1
CATSDPGQNEQFF
TGTGCCACCAGTGACCCCGGACAGAATGAGCAGTTCTTC
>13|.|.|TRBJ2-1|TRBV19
CASSIVKTNEQFF
TGTGCCAGTAGTATAGTTAAGACCAATGAGCAGTTCTTC
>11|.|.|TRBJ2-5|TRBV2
CASSEEETQYF
TGTGCCAGCAGTGAAGAGGAGACCCAGTACTTC
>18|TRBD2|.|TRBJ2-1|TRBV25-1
CASSEWASGGPKGDEQFF
TGTGCCAGCAGTGAATGGGCTAGCGGGGGCCCTAAGGGAGATGAGCAGTTCTTC
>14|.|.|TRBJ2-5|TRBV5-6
CASSQAGLAGTQYF
TGTGCCAGCAGCCAGGCGGGACTCGCCGGAACCCAGTACTTC
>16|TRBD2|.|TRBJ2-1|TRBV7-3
CASSPGTSGMKNEQFF
TGTGCCAGCAGCCCAGGGACTAGCGGGATGAAAAATGAGCAGTTCTTC
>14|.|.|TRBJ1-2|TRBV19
CASSIGGTDYGYTF
TGTGCCAGTAGTATCGGGGGGACTGACTATGGCTACACCTTC
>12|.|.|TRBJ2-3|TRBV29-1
CSVEAKTGTQYF
TGCAGCGTTGAAGCTAAGACAGGCACGCAGTATTTT
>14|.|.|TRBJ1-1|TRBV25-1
CASSHPGANTEAFF
TGTGCCAGCAGTCACCCGGGGGCAAACACTGAAGCTTTCTTT
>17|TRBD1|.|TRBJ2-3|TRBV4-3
CASSQDRQGASTDTQYF
TGCGCCAGCAGCCAAGATCGCCAGGGGGCAAGCACAGATACGCAGTATTTT
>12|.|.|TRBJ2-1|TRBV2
CASSEARTEQFF
TGTGCCAGCAGTGAAGCGCGCACTGAGCAGTTCTTC
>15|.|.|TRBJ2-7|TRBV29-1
CSVEDPGRSPYEQYF
TGCAGCGTTGAAGATCCAGGGCGATCCCCCTACGAGCAGTACTTC
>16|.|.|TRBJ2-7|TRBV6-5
CASSYPRTPNLVEQYF
TGTGCCAGCAGTTACCCCCGGACCCCCAACTTAGTCGAGCAGTACTTC
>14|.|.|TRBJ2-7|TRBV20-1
CSAREQGLPYEQYF
TGCAGTGCTAGAGAGCAGGGTCTCCCCTACGAGCAGTACTTC
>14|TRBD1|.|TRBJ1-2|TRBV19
CASMAGTENYGYTF
TGTGCCAGTATGGCCGGGACAGAAAACTATGGCTACACCTTC